The T cell receptor beta chain described here comes from a study of blood T cell repertoires in COVID-19. V shed 3 bases and J 6 bases; nucleotides not matched to a gene: 3. Germline V gene lookup returns CDR1 MNHEY and CDR2 SMNVEV (reference sequence). This CDR3 has 13 residues. As handled by the study authors: Reference gene primer amplification gave estimated nucleated cell counts. Profiled with immunoSEQ multiplex PCR; TCRdb holds only in-frame clones, not every one. V and J calls and clone size follow that table, whereas D and trimming were derived from the DNA. The data contain a few hundred thousand clones, about 85% of them singletons.

This rearrangement joins TRBV27 to TRBJ1-2; TRBD1 matches 8 bases. The sample was peripheral blood. The source of this sequence is a young man with active or convalescent COVID-19. CDR3 amino acids: CASSLRQGNGYTF. CDR3 coding DNA: TGTGCCAGCAGTTTGAGACAGGGGAATGGCTACACCTTC.